The next 18 T cell receptor beta chains were all read from a single sample in a study of blood T cell repertoires in COVID-19 (dated by TCRdb to about 2020). Receptor libraries were prepared by the immunoSEQ multiplex PCR assay. This is the immuneACCESS table as TCRdb keeps it, with only in-frame sequences that have V and J called. A part of the clones is gone; compared with another copy, unresolved V genes explain less than half, and the rest is unexplained. The sample data list some 200,000 clones, and just over 85% of these were observed just once. Around 1.6% of the sample belongs to the ten largest clones. The specimen was peripheral blood. Every receptor here comes from a man in his late teens or twenties with active or convalescent COVID-19.

The rearrangement uses TRBV11-2 and TRBJ2-3; 8 bases align to TRBD1. V was clipped by 5 bases and J by 4 bases; unmatched bases: 2. The CDR3 is 13 residues long. Germline CDR1 is SGHAT and CDR2 is FQNNGV. The CDR3 protein is CASSRTGPDTQYF. In DNA, the CDR3 is TGTGCCAGCAGCCGGACAGGGCCAGATACGCAGTATTTT. Filled out from reference TRBV11-2 and TRBJ2-3, the complete variable domain reads EAGVAQSPRYKIIEKRQSVAFWCNPISGHATLYWYQQILGQGPKLLIQFQNNGVVDDSQLPKDRFSAERLKGVDSTLKIQPAKLEDSAVYLCASSRTGPDTQYFGPGTRLTVL.

This clone was detected only a few times. The V call is TRBV10-1, the J call TRBJ2-2; D may be TRBD2 (5 bases). With 2 bases removed from V and 4 bases from J, the gap between germline ends came to 5 bases. There are 13 residues in the CDR3. Germline V gene data show CDR1 as WNHNN and CDR2 as SYGVQD (reference sequence). The CDR3 DNA reads as TGCGCCAGCAGTGAGGGGAGCACCGGGGAGCTGTTTTTT. Protein product: CASSEGSTGELFF.

V gene TRBV7-2 combines with J gene TRBJ2-7; TRBD2 matches 7 bases. The CDR3 sequence is 15 residues long. Germline loops: CDR1 SGHTA, CDR2 FQGNSA. V dropped 4 bases and J dropped 4; count of bases not matched to a gene: 10. CDR3 amino acids: CASSWTGTGGYEQYF. CDR3 bases: TGTGCCAGCAGCTGGACCGGGACGGGAGGATACGAGCAGTACTTC.

The CDR3 DNA is TGTGCCAGCAGTTTATCGTCCCAGGGGAATGAAAAACTGTTTTTT. Translated, it gives CASSLSSQGNEKLFF. This chain uses TRBV27 with TRBJ1-4; tentative D call: TRBD1 (6 bases). Germline V gene lookup returns CDR1 MNHEY and CDR2 SMNVEV (reference sequence). Trimming pared 0 bases from V and 5 bases from J, leaving 10 bases between. The length of the CDR3 is 15 residues.

Only one count was recorded for this clone. V gene TRBV7-9 combines with J gene TRBJ2-3; the match to TRBD1 covers 10 bases. Unmatched junction bases numbered 8, after V lost 1 base and J lost 1 base. Per germline, CDR1 SEHNR and CDR2 FQNEAQ (reference sequence). CDR3 length: 18 residues. The CDR3 bases are TGTGCCAGCAGCTTAGGATCCACCGGGACAGGGGGCACAGATACGCAGTATTTT. This encodes CASSLGSTGTGGTDTQYF.

The CDR3 loop is CASSWQGTNEKLFF. The CDR3 nucleotides are TGTGCCAGCAGTTGGCAGGGGACTAATGAAAAACTGTTTTTT. The rearrangement links TRBV28 to TRBJ1-4, with a possible D match to TRBD1 (6 bases). Trimming pared 4 bases from V and 2 bases from J, leaving 8 bases between. Germline V gene sequence: CDR1 MDHEN, CDR2 SYDVKM. The CDR3 has 14 residues.

The chain is built from TRBV11-3 and TRBJ1-1; D remains ambiguous. Between the trimmed V and J ends, which lost 6 bases and 0 bases, there was a span of 11 bases. The CDR3 totals 14 residues. CDR1 is SGHNT, CDR2 YENEEA, per germline. The CDR3 nucleotides read TGTGCCAGCAGACGCACAAGTATGAACACTGAAGCTTTCTTT. It codes for CASRRTSMNTEAFF. The variable domain in full, completed from reference TRBV11-3 and TRBJ1-1, reads EAGVVQSPRYKIIEKKQPVAFWCNPISGHNTLYWYLQNLGQGPELLIRYENEEAVDDSQLPKDRFSAERLKGVDSTLKIQPAELGDSAVYLCASRRTSMNTEAFFGQGTRLTVV.

The V call is TRBV7-6, the J call TRBJ2-3, with 7 bases identical to TRBD2. The V gene's germline CDR1 is SGHVS and CDR2 FNYEAQ. J gave up 4 bases and V 4 bases, and 8 bases lay outside the gene matches. The CDR3 spans 15 residues. The CDR3 DNA sequence: TGTGCCAGCAGCTCGGGACTATCGGCGGCAGATACGCAGTATTTT. Translating it yields CASSSGLSAADTQYF. Looking up the rest from reference TRBV7-6 and TRBJ2-3 gives the full variable domain: GAGVSQSPRYKVTKRGQDVALRCDPISGHVSLYWYRQALGQGPEFLTYFNYEAQQDKSGLPNDRFSAERPEGSISTLTIQRTEQRDSAMYRCASSSGLSAADTQYFGPGTRLTVL.

This rearrangement joins TRBV19 to TRBJ2-2; D unresolved. The CDR3 has 14 residues. In germline, CDR1 is LNHDA, CDR2 SQIVND (reference sequence). The ends were cut back, 1 base at V and 1 base at J, with 4 bases in the middle. CDR3 nucleotides: TGTGCCAGTAGTATAGCTTGGAACACCGGGGAGCTGTTTTTT. This encodes CASSIAWNTGELFF.

The rearrangement uses TRBV10-3 and TRBJ1-5; TRBD1 matches at 8 bases. J gave up 2 bases and V 5 bases, and 5 bases lay outside the gene matches. The V gene's germline CDR1 is ENHRY and CDR2 SYGVKD. The CDR3 extends over 15 amino acids. The CDR3, as DNA: TGTGCCATCAGTCGGACAGGGACTGGCAATCAGCCCCAGCATTTT. Residues: CAISRTGTGNQPQHF.

The count of this clone is one. The chain employs TRBV9 and TRBJ2-1, with 8 bases matching TRBD2. CDR1 SGDLS and CDR2 YYNGEE come from the germline V gene. Trimming at V came to 0 bases and at J to 3 bases, leaving 8 bases not matched to a gene. The CDR3 consists of 17 residues. For the CDR3, the DNA is TGTGCCAGCAGCGTAGCCGGAAGCGGGAGCGTCTACAATGAGCAGTTCTTC. Amino acid sequence: CASSVAGSGSVYNEQFF.

CDR3 bases: TGTGCCAGCAGCCAAGGGTATAGTATTACTGAAGCTTTCTTT. Encoded protein: CASSQGYSITEAFF. The chain recombines TRBV3-1 (or the pseudogene TRBV3-2) with TRBJ1-1; no clear D gene. Trimming left V 1 base short and J 5 bases short, with 11 bases between. CDR3 length equals 14 residues. Germline CDR1 reads LGHDT; CDR2 reads YNNKEL (reference sequence).

This clone has more than one count but fewer than ten. CDR3 sequence (DNA): TGCGCCAGCAGCCCTTTAGGAGGGTCTGGAAACACCATATATTTT. This gives the protein CASSPLGGSGNTIYF. The chain links TRBV4-3 to TRBJ1-3, with D unresolved. The germline CDR1 and CDR2 sequences are LGHNA and YSLEER. Deletions cut 4 bases from V and 1 base from J, with 11 bases between. The CDR3 has 15 amino acids.

The CDR3 sequence is CASSTGLAGVEEQFF. In DNA form, the CDR3 reads TGTGCCAGCAGCACGGGACTAGCGGGAGTGGAGGAGCAGTTCTTC. V and J are TRBV7-2 and TRBJ2-1; 14 nucleotides match TRBD2. The CDR3 covers 15 residues. V gave up 5 bases and J gave up 10 bases; unmatched junction bases: 7. Germline loops: CDR1 SGHTA, CDR2 FQGNSA.

The V call is TRBV18, the J call TRBJ1-5; TRBD1 might be the D (6 bases). Looked up from germline, CDR1 is KGHSH and CDR2 is LQKENI. Trimming removed 3 bases at V and 0 bases at J, with 18 bases between. The CDR3 is 18 amino acids. The CDR3 region has the DNA TGTGCCAGCTCACCCACGCCCGGGGGGGGCCGTAGCAATCAGCCCCAGCATTTT. Its protein is CASSPTPGGGRSNQPQHF.

J is TRBJ1-5 and V is TRBV7-2, with a weak D call TRBD1 (5 bases). CDR1 SGHTA and CDR2 FQGNSA come from the germline V gene. V lost 3 bases, J lost 0 bases, and 9 bases lay in between. This CDR3 is built from 15 residues. The CDR3 DNA follows: TGTGCCAGCAGCTTCCTAGACAGTAGCAATCAGCCCCAGCATTTT. It yields the protein CASSFLDSSNQPQHF.

CDR3 protein: CASSLSVNSNQPQHF. CDR3 DNA sequence: TGTGCCAGTAGTTTATCGGTGAATAGCAATCAGCCCCAGCATTTT. The chain has TRBV19 and TRBJ1-5; D gene unclear. V gave up 5 bases and J gave up 0 bases, with 11 bases separating them. CDR1 is LNHDA and CDR2 is SQIVND in the germline V gene (reference sequence). This CDR3 comprises 15 residues.

In this sample, this clone turned up once. The chain carries TRBV29-1 and TRBJ2-1, with a tentative D call TRBD2 (6 bases). The germline V gene encodes CDR1 SQVTM and CDR2 ANQGSEA. The CDR3 spans 12 residues. The V and J ends lost 7 bases and 7 bases respectively, with 14 bases between them. In DNA form, the CDR3 reads TGCAGCGCTGGGACTCGCCAAAATGAGCAGTTCTTC. Its translation: CSAGTRQNEQFF.